These T cell receptor beta chains were read from a single sample in a study of shared clonotypes between healthy human individuals. This table comes from immunoSEQ multiplex PCR, and its TCRdb copy is limited to in-frame clones, with some not included. The sample contains under 600,000 clones, approximately 97% of which appear only once. Material for sequencing was naive CD4+ T cells sorted from blood. These receptors all come from a woman aged 25 to 39 in good health. Both conserved end residues are trimmed from each CDR3.

CDR3 length	V gene	J gene	CDR3 protein
15	TRBV19	TRBJ2-7	ASSISSLIAGPYEQY
11	TRBV9	TRBJ2-1	ASSVGGANEQF
12	TRBV28	TRBJ2-7	ASSLTGSSYEQY
13	TRBV28	TRBJ2-1	ASSSNGGQYNEQF
12	TRBV5-1	TRBJ1-2	ASSLGVQGLGYT
11	TRBV14	TRBJ2-7	ASSQIRNYEQY
12	TRBV28	TRBJ2-7	ASSLSDRGWEQY
14	TRBV11-1	TRBJ2-5	ASSLGRQSIQETQY
12	TRBV7-9	TRBJ2-4	ASSLSRTAGIQY
13	TRBV15	TRBJ1-1	ATSPLIPRGTEAF
16	TRBV27	.	ASSVLGGRAGYGYEQY
14	TRBV5-1	TRBJ2-3	ASSLGGSGGSDTQY
13	TRBV9	TRBJ1-3	ASSVGQISGNTIY
12	TRBV7-2	TRBJ2-3	ASSLEGSTDTQY
13	TRBV4-1	.	ASSRSTGEIYEQY
8	TRBV5-3	TRBJ2-4	ARSVSIQY
9	TRBV20-1	TRBJ2-3	SARGLDTQY